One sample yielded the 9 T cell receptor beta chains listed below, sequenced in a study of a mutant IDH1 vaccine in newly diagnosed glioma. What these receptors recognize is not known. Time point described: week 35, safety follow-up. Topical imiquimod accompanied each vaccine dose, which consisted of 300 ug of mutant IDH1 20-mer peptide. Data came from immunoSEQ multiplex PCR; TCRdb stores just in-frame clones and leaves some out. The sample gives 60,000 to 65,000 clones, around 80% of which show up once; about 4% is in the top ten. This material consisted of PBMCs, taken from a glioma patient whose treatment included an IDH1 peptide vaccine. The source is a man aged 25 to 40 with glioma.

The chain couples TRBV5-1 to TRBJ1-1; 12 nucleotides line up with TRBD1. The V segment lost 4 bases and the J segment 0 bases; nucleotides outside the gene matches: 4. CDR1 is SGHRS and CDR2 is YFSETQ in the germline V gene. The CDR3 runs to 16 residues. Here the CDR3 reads CASSGGQGALNTEAFF. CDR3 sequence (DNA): TGCGCCAGCAGCGGGGGACAGGGGGCCCTGAACACTGAAGCTTTCTTT.

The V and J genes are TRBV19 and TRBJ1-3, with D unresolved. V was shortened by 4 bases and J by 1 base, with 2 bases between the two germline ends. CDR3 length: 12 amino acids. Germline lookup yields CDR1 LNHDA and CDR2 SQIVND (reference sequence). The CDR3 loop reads CASSNSGNTIYF. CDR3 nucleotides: TGTGCCAGTAGTAATTCTGGAAACACCATATATTTT.

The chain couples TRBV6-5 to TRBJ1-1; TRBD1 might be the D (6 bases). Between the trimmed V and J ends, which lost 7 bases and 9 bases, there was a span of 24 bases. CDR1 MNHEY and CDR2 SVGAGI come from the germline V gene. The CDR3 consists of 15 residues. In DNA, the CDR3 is TGTGCCAGCAAGGACCCCAGGGGTCGAACACTGAAAGCTTTCTTT. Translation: CASKDPRGRTLKAFF.

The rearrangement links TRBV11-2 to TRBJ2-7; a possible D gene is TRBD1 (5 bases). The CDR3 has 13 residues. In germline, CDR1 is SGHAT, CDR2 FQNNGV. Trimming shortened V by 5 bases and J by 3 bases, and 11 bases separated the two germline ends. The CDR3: CASSKTGNYEQYF. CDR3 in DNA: TGTGCCAGCAGCAAAACAGGTAACTACGAGCAGTACTTC.

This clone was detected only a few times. DNA for the CDR3: TGTGCCAGCAGTTTCCACGCAGGGAGCAATCAGCCCCAGCATTTT. Its protein is CASSFHAGSNQPQHF. The V call is TRBV27, the J call TRBJ1-5; possible D gene TRBD1, 5 bases. Trimming took 3 bases from V and 1 from J, leaving 10 bases between them. Germline lookup yields CDR1 MNHEY and CDR2 SMNVEV (reference sequence). This CDR3 has 15 residues.

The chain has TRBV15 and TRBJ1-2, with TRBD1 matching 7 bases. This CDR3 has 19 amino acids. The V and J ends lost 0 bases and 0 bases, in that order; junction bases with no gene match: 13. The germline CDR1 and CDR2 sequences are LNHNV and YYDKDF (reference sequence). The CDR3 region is CATSRDRPTGRGTNYGYTF. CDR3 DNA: TGTGCCACCAGCAGAGATCGGCCGACAGGGAGAGGGACTAACTATGGCTACACCTTC.

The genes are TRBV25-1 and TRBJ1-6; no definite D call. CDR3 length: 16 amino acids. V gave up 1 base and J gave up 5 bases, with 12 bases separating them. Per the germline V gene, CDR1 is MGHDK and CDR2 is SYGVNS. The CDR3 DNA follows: TGTGCCAGCAGTGAATTTGCGGGGTTGAATAATTCACCCCTCCACTTT. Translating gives CASSEFAGLNNSPLHF.

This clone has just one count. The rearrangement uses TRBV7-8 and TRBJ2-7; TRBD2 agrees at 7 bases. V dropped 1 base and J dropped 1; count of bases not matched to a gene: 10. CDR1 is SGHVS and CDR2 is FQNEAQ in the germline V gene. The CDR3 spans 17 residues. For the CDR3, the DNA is TGTGCCAGCAGCTTAGAGAAGGGGAGGGAATTTTCCTACGAGCAGTACTTC. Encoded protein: CASSLEKGREFSYEQYF.

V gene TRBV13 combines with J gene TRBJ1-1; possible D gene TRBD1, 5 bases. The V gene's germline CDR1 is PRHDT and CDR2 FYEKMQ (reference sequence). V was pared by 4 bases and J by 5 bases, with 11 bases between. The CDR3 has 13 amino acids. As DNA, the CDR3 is TGTGCCAGCAGCTCCCCCGGGGGGACTGAAGCTTTCTTT. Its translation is CASSSPGGTEAFF.